Below are 5 T cell receptor beta chains sequenced from a single sample in a study of cytomegalovirus exposure and HLA in healthy donors. Primers included in the PCR were 60 Vbeta and 13 Jbeta primers. This table comes from immunoSEQ multiplex PCR, and its TCRdb copy is limited to in-frame clones, with some not included. The data show about 120,000 clones, approximately 17% seen once. Source material: PBMCs. These receptors were obtained from a female donor in good health and CMV-seropositive.

The CDR3 loop reads CASSEVWGTGEYEQYF. CDR3 nucleotides: TGTGCCAGCAGTGAGGTTTGGGGGACAGGGGAGTACGAGCAGTACTTC. The V and J genes are TRBV6-1 and TRBJ2-7; 10 nucleotides agree with TRBD1. In germline, CDR1 is MNHNS, CDR2 SASEGT. V was clipped by 3 bases and J by 4 bases; unmatched bases: 9. The CDR3 has 16 amino acids.

The gene calls are TRBV2 and TRBJ1-4; 7 nucleotides match TRBD1. Trimming took 5 bases from V and 4 from J; bases not matched to a gene: 4. In germline, CDR1 is SNHLY, CDR2 FYNNEI. The length of the CDR3 is 14 residues. CDR3 sequence (DNA): TGTGCCAGCAGTCGGGACAGAAATAATGAAAAACTGTTTTTT. Protein: CASSRDRNNEKLFF.

This clone was seen only a few times. The chain uses TRBV7-9 and TRBJ1-1, with 10 bases that match TRBD1. The V gene end was trimmed by 4 bases and the J gene end by 6 bases; junction bases not matched to a gene: 14. Germline V gene lookup returns CDR1 SEHNR and CDR2 FQNEAQ (reference sequence). CDR3 length: 17 residues. CDR3 sequence (DNA): TGTGCCAGCAGCTCAATCCGGGACAGGGGATTGAGGGCTGAAGCTTTCTTT. Protein sequence: CASSSIRDRGLRAEAFF.

The chain combines TRBV7-2 with TRBJ2-7; D unresolved. Trimming stripped 3 bases from V and 0 bases from J, with 6 bases between. Germline V CDR1 and CDR2: SGHTA, FQGNSA. The CDR3 is 13 amino acids. CDR3 region: CASSFLLSYEQYF. In DNA form, the CDR3 reads TGTGCCAGCAGCTTCCTCCTCTCCTACGAGCAGTACTTC.

The rearrangement links TRBV6-6 to TRBJ1-4; 10 positions match TRBD1. Trimming at V came to 4 bases and at J to 8 bases, leaving 4 bases not matched to a gene. The CDR3 is 14 amino acids. CDR1 MNHNY and CDR2 SVGAGI come from the germline V gene (reference sequence). The CDR3 sequence: CASSLTGGLEKLFF. The CDR3 coding sequence is TGTGCCAGCAGTTTGACAGGGGGCTTAGAAAAACTGTTTTTT.